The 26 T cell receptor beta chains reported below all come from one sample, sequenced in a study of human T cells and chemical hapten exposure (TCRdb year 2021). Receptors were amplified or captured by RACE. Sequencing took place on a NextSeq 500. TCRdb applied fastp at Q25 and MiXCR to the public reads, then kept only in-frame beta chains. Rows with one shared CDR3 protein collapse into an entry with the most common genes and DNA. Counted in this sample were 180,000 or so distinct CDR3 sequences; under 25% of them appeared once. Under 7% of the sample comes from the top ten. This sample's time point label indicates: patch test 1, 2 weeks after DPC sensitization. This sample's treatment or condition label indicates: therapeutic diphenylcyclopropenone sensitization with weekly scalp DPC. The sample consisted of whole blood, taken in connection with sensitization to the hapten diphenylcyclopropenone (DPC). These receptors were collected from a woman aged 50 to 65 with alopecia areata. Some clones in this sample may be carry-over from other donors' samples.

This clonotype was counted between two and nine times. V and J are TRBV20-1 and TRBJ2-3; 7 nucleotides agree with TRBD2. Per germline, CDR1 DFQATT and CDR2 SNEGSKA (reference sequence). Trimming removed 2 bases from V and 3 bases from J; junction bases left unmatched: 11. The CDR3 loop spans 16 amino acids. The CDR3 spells CSARPGGHPGTDTQYF. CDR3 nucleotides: TGCAGTGCTAGACCGGGAGGCCACCCTGGGACAGATACGCAGTATTTT.

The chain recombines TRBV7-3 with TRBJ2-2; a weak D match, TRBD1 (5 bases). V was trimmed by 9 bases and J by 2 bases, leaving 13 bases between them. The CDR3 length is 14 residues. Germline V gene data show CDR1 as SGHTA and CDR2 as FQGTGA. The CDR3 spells CASKLTGNTGELFF. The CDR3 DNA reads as TGTGCCAGTAAACTCACAGGAAACACCGGGGAGCTGTTTTTT.

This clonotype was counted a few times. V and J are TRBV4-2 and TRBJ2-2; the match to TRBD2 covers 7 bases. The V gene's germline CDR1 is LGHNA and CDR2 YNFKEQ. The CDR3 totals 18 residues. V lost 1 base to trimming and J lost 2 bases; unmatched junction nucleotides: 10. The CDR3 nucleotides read TGTGCCAGCAGCCAAGCAAGAGGGCTAGCGGACAACACCGGGGAGCTGTTTTTT. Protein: CASSQARGLADNTGELFF.

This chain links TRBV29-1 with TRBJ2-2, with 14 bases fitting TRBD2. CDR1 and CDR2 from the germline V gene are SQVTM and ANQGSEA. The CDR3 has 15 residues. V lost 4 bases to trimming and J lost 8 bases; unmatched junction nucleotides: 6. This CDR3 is CSVGTSGRTLGELFF. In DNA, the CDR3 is TGCAGCGTTGGGACTAGCGGGAGGACCCTTGGGGAGCTGTTTTTT.

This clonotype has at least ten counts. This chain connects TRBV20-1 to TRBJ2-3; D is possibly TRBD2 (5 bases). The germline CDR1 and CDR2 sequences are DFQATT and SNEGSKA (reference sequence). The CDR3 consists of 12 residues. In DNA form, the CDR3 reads TGCAGCCTAGAGGGTAGAACAGATACGCAGTATTTT. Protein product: CSLEGRTDTQYF.

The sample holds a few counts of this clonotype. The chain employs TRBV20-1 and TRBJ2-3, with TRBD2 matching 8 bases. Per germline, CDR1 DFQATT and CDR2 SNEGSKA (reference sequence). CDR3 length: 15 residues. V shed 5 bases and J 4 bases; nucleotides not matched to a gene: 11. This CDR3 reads CSASTAGGVADTQYF. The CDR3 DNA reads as TGCAGTGCTTCCACCGCCGGGGGGGTTGCAGATACGCAGTATTTT.

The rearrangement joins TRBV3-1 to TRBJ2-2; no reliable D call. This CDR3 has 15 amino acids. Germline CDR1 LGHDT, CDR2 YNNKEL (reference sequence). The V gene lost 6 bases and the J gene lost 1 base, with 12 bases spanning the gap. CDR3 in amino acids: CASRRGSLNTGELFF. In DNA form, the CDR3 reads TGTGCCAGCAGGCGTGGATCTTTGAACACCGGGGAGCTGTTTTTT.

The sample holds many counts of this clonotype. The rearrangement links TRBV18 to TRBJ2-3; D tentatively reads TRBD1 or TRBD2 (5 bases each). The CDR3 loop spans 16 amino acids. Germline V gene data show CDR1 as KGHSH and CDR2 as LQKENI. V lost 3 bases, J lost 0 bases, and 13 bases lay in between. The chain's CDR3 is CASSPSGTISTDTQYF. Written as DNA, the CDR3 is TGTGCCAGCTCACCCTCCGGGACCATTAGCACAGATACGCAGTATTTT.

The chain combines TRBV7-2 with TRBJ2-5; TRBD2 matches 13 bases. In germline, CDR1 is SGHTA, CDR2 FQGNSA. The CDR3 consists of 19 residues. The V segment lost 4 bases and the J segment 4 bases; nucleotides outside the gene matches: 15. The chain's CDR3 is CASSSPWTSGRSGRETQYF. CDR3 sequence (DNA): TGTGCCAGCAGCTCCCCTTGGACTAGCGGGAGAAGTGGAAGAGAGACCCAGTACTTC. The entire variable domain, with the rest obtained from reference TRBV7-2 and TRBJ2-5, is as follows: GAGVSQSPSNKVTEKGKDVELRCDPISGHTALYWYRQSLGQGLEFLIYFQGNSAPDKSGLPSDRFSAERTGGSVSTLTIQRTQQEDSAVYLCASSSPWTSGRSGRETQYFGPGTRLLVL.

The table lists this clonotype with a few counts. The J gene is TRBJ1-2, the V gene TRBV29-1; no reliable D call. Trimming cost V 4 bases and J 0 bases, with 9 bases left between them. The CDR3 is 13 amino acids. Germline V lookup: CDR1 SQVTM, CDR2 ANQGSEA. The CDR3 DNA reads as TGCAGCGTTGGTGGCAGAGCTAACTATGGCTACACCTTC. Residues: CSVGGRANYGYTF.

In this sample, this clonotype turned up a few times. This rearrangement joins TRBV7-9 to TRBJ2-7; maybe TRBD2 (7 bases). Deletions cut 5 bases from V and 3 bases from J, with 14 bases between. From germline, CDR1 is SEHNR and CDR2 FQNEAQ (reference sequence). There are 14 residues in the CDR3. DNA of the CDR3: TGTGCCAGCAGCCCCGGGGGGCTGGTCTACGAGCAGTACTTC. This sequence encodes CASSPGGLVYEQYF.

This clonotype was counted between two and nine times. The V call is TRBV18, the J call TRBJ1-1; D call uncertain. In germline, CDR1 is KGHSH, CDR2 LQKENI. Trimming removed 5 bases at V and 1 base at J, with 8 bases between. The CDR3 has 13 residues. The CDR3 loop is CASSRRENTEAFF. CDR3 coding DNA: TGTGCCAGCTCAAGGAGGGAGAACACTGAAGCTTTCTTT.

The CDR3 region is CASSLIGGRAGQETQYF. CDR3 nucleotide sequence: TGTGCCAGCAGCTTAATCGGCGGGAGGGCGGGTCAAGAGACCCAGTACTTC. The chain employs TRBV11-2 and TRBJ2-5; 9 bases agree with TRBD2. Germline CDR1 and CDR2: SGHAT and FQNNGV. Germline trimming cut 2 bases from V and 2 bases from J; bases unmatched to any gene: 9. The CDR3 totals 17 residues.

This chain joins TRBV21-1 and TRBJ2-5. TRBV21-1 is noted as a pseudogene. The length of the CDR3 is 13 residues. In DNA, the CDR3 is TGTGCCAGCTCGCTGTATCGTCAAGAGACCCAGTACTTC. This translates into CASSLYRQETQYF.

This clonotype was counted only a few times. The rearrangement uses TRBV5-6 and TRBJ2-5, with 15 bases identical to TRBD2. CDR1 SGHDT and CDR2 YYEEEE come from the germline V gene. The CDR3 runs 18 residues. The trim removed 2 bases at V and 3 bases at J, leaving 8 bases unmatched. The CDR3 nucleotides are TGTGCCAGCAGCTTCGGACTAGCGGGAGGGCCAGGAGAAGAGACCCAGTACTTC. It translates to CASSFGLAGGPGEETQYF.

The CDR3 DNA reads as TGTGCCACCAGCAGAGATCAGGGGAAATACAATGAGCAGTTCTTC. Translation: CATSRDQGKYNEQFF. The chain employs TRBV15 and TRBJ2-1, with a weak D call TRBD1 (6 bases). V lost 0 bases and J lost 4, with 10 bases in between. The CDR3 extends over 15 amino acids. From germline, CDR1 is LNHNV and CDR2 YYDKDF (reference sequence).

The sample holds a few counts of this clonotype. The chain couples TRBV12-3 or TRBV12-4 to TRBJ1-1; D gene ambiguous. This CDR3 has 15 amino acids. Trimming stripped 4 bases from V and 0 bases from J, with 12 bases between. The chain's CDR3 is CASSSDGIMNTEAFF. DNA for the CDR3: TGTGCCAGCAGTTCGGACGGTATCATGAACACTGAAGCTTTCTTT.

CDR3 region: CASSPLGGPLTPGGTIYF. The CDR3, as DNA: TGTGCCAGCAGCCCCCTCGGGGGCCCTCTGACCCCGGGAGGCACCATATATTTT. The rearrangement joins TRBV7-6 to TRBJ1-3; a possible D gene is TRBD1 (6 bases). The germline V gene has CDR1 SGHVS and CDR2 FNYEAQ. Trimming took off 5 bases at V and 9 bases at J, with 29 bases between the two ends. The CDR3 has 18 residues.

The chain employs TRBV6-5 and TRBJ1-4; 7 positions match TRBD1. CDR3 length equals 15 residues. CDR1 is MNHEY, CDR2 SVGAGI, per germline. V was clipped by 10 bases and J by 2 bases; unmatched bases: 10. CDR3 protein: CATRAWGQTNEKLFF. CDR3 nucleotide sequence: TGTGCCACCCGAGCATGGGGACAGACTAATGAAAAACTGTTTTTT.

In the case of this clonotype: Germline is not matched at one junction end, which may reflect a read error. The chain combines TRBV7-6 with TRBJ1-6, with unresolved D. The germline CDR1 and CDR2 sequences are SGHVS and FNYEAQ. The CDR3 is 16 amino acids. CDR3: CASSLELGLYNSPPHF. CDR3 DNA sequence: TGTGCCAGCAGCTTAGAGTTGGGTCTCTATAATTCACCCCCCCACTTT. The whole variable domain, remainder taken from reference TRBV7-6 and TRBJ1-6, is GAGVSQSPRYKVTKRGQDVALRCDPISGHVSLYWYRQALGQGPEFLTYFNYEAQQDKSGLPNDRFSAERPEGSISTLTIQRTEQRDSAMYRCASSLELGLYNSPPHFGNGTRLTVT.

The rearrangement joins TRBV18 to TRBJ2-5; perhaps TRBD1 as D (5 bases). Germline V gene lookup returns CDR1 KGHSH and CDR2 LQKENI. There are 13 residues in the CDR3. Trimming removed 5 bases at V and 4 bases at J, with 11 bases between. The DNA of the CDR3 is TGTGCCAGCTCAGCGCAGACAGCAGAGACCCAGTACTTC. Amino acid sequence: CASSAQTAETQYF. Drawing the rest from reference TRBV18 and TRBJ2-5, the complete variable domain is NAGVMQNPRHLVRRRGQEARLRCSPMKGHSHVYWYRQLPEEGLKFMVYLQKENIIDESGMPKERFSAEFPKEGPSILRIQQVVRGDSAAYFCASSAQTAETQYFGPGTRLLVL.

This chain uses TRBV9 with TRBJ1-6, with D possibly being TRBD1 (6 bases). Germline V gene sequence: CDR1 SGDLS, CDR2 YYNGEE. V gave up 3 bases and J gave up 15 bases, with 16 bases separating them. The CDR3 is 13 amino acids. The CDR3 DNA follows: TGTGCCAGCAGCGCTACAGGGTCCGAGGTCCTCCACTTT. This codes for CASSATGSEVLHF.

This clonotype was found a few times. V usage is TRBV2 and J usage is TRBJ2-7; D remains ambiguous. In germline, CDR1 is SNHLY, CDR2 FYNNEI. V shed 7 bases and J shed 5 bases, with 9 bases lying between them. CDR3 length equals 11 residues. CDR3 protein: CASTVSHEQYF. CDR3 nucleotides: TGTGCCAGCACTGTCAGCCACGAGCAGTACTTC.

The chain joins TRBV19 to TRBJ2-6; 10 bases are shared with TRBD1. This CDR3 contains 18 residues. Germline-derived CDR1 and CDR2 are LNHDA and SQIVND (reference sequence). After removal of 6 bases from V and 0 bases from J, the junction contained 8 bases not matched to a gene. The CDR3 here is CASRRKTGGASGANVLTF. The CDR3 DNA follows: TGTGCCAGTAGAAGGAAGACAGGGGGCGCCTCTGGGGCCAACGTCCTGACTTTC.

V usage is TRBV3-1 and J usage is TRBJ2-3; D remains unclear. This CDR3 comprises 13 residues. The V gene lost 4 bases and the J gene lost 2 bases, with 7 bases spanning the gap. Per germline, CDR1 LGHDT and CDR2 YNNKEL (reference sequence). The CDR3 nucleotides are TGTGCCAGCAGCCGATCCTTCACAGATACGCAGTATTTT. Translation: CASSRSFTDTQYF.

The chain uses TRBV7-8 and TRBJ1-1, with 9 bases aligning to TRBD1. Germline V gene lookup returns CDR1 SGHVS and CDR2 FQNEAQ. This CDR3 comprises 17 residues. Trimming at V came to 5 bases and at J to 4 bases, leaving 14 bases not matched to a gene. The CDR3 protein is CASSLAGTGRVATEAFF. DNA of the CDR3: TGTGCCAGCAGCCTCGCCGGGACAGGGAGGGTCGCCACTGAAGCTTTCTTT. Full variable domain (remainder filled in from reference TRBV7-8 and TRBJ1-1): GAGVSQSPRYKVAKRGQDVALRCDPISGHVSLFWYQQALGQGPEFLTYFQNEAQLDKSGLPSDRFFAERPEGSVSTLKIQRTQQEDSAVYLCASSLAGTGRVATEAFFGQGTRLTVV.